The present entry profiles one T cell receptor (beta chain) with its context. The protocol was immunoSEQ multiplex PCR, while the TCRdb copy is restricted to in-frame clones and leaves out a portion. The data hold about 79,000 clones, with 93% observed a single time. From germline, CDR1 is MRHNA and CDR2 SNTAGT. Trimming removed 3 bases at V and 3 bases at J, with 13 bases between. The CDR3 has 15 residues. The record originates from a study of T cell changes during pregnancy in multiple sclerosis. V is TRBV6-4 and J is TRBJ2-3; D possibly corresponds to TRBD1 (7 bases). Sequencing used peripheral blood, obtained in the second trimester of pregnancy. This receptor was obtained from a female donor in good health, enrolled as a control in a pregnancy study. The CDR3 spells CASSDQGGSTDTQYF. The CDR3 DNA reads TGTGCCAGCAGTGATCAGGGGGGTTCGACAGATACGCAGTATTTT.